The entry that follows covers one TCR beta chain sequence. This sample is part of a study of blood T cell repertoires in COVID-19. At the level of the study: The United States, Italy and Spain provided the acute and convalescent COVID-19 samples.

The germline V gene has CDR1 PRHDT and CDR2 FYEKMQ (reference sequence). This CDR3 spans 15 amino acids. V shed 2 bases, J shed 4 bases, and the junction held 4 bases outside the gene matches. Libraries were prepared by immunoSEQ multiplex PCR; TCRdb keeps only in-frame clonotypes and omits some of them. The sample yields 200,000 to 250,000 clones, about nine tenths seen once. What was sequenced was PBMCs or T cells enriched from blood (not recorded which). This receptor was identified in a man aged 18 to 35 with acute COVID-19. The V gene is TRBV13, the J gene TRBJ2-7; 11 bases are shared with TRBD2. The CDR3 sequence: CASSLLAGGFYEQYF. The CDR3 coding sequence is TGTGCCAGCAGCTTACTAGCGGGAGGATTTTACGAGCAGTACTTC.